Below, 23 T cell receptor beta chains from the same sample are listed, as sequenced in a study of T cell responses to AZD1222 COVID-19 vaccine. Libraries were prepared by immunoSEQ multiplex PCR; TCRdb keeps only in-frame clonotypes and omits some of them. The table lists 100,000 to 120,000 clones, 94% of them singletons, with 2.9% in the top ten. This specimen was peripheral blood, taken 28 days after the second AZD1222 dose. The receptor set was obtained from an adult who received the AZD1222 COVID-19 vaccine.

The V and J genes are TRBV7-6 and TRBJ2-2; perhaps D is TRBD1 or TRBD2 (5 bases each). The germline gives CDR1 SGHVS, CDR2 FNYEAQ. The CDR3 covers 13 residues. The V end lost 0 bases, the J end lost 6 bases, and 5 bases lay between the germline ends. The CDR3 bases are TGTGCCAGCAGCTTAGCGGGACCCGGGGAGCTGTTTTTT. Amino acid sequence: CASSLAGPGELFF.

This clone was recorded only once. The chain is built from TRBV19 and TRBJ2-5; 13 nucleotides agree with TRBD2. CDR3 size: 15 residues. Germline CDR1 LNHDA, CDR2 SQIVND (reference sequence). Losses at the gene ends were 7 bases for V and 4 bases for J; bases not matched to a gene: 6. CDR3 sequence: CASTTSGGALETQYF. CDR3 DNA sequence: TGTGCCAGTACAACTAGCGGGGGGGCTCTAGAGACCCAGTACTTC.

This rearrangement joins TRBV29-1 to TRBJ1-3; 7 bases are shared with TRBD1. Germline V gene sequence: CDR1 SQVTM, CDR2 ANQGSEA. The ends lost 8 bases at V and 2 bases at J; junction bases unmatched: 6. The CDR3 has 13 residues. The CDR3 loop reads CSHRGLTGNTIYF. In DNA, the CDR3 is TGCAGCCACAGGGGACTAACTGGAAACACCATATATTTT.

The chain is built from TRBV4-1 and TRBJ1-1, with 10 bases that match TRBD1. This CDR3 is 17 amino acids long. Per the germline V gene, CDR1 is MGHRA and CDR2 is YSYEKL. J lost 4 bases, V lost 1 base, and 9 bases had no gene match. This chain's CDR3 is CASSQAGQGKGSTEAFF. The DNA for the CDR3 is TGCGCCAGCAGCCAAGCGGGACAGGGGAAAGGTAGCACTGAAGCTTTCTTT.

The CDR3 DNA reads as TGTGCCACCAGCTATAGCTTCTCTGGGGCCAACGTCCTGACTTTC. It codes for CATSYSFSGANVLTF. The V and J genes are TRBV15 and TRBJ2-6; D is undetermined. Trimming pared 5 bases from V and 0 bases from J, leaving 8 bases between. The length of the CDR3 is 15 residues. From germline, CDR1 is LNHNV and CDR2 YYDKDF (reference sequence).

This chain joins TRBV27 and TRBJ2-1; the D gene could be TRBD1 or TRBD2 (5 bases each). Per the germline V gene, CDR1 is MNHEY and CDR2 is SMNVEV (reference sequence). V lost 3 bases and J 0 bases, leaving 9 bases between the germline ends. CDR3 size: 15 residues. As DNA, the CDR3 is TGTGCCAGCAGTTTCTGGGGGAGCTCCTACAATGAGCAGTTCTTC. This encodes CASSFWGSSYNEQFF.

Of note for this clone: Other DNA sequences from this sample encode an identical CDR3 as well. The CDR3 is CASSIGEKLFF. The CDR3 bases are TGTGCCAGTAGTATCGGGGAAAAACTGTTTTTT. The V and J genes are TRBV19 and TRBJ1-4; D remains unclear. The CDR3 runs to 11 residues. With 3 bases removed from V and 8 bases from J, the gap between germline ends came to 4 bases. Germline CDR1 reads LNHDA; CDR2 reads SQIVND (reference sequence).

This clone was recorded once. The rearrangement links TRBV14 to TRBJ1-2, with a possible D match to TRBD1 (6 bases). CDR1 is SGHDN, CDR2 FVKESK, per germline. The CDR3 loop spans 12 amino acids. Between the trimmed V and J ends, which lost 2 bases and 7 bases, there was a span of 8 bases. CDR3 nucleotide sequence: TGTGCCAGCAGCCAACACAGGGCTGGCTACACCTTC. Protein: CASSQHRAGYTF.

The gene calls are TRBV27 and TRBJ1-2; D unclear. V lost 5 bases and J 0 bases, leaving 10 bases between the germline ends. CDR1 and CDR2 from the germline V gene are MNHEY and SMNVEV (reference sequence). CDR3 length: 14 amino acids. The CDR3 coding sequence is TGTGCCAGCAGTCCACAGAGGACTAACTATGGCTACACCTTC. Its translation: CASSPQRTNYGYTF.

CDR3 in amino acids: CASSSFGGGYNSPLHF. CDR3 DNA: TGCGCCAGCAGCTCTTTTGGCGGAGGGTATAATTCACCCCTCCACTTT. This chain connects TRBV5-1 to TRBJ1-6; unclear D gene. Deletions cut 3 bases from V and 4 bases from J, with 14 bases between. Per germline, CDR1 SGHRS and CDR2 YFSETQ. The CDR3 spans 16 residues.

The rearrangement uses TRBV24-1 and TRBJ1-5; weak D call: TRBD1 (5 bases). Trimming shortened V by 1 base and J by 5 bases, and 11 bases separated the two germline ends. The CDR3 runs 15 residues. Germline CDR1 and CDR2: KGHDR and SFDVKD. This CDR3 reads CATSDFRESDQPQHF. CDR3 in DNA: TGTGCCACCAGTGATTTCAGGGAGTCGGATCAGCCCCAGCATTTT.

The chain employs TRBV4-1 and TRBJ1-1; D is undetermined. The CDR3 sequence is 15 residues long. V was cut by 4 bases and J by 1 base, with 13 bases left in between. Germline assignment: CDR1 MGHRA and CDR2 YSYEKL. The CDR3: CASSPSGTRNTEAFF. The DNA of the CDR3 is TGCGCCAGCAGCCCTAGTGGCACCCGGAACACTGAAGCTTTCTTT.

The chain carries TRBV30 and TRBJ1-1; TRBD1 aligns across 7 bases. The CDR3 length is 13 residues. Germline CDR1 and CDR2: GTSNPN and SVGIG (reference sequence). V lost 4 bases and J lost 1; bases outside the gene matches: 3. DNA of the CDR3: TGTGCCTGGAAGGGACAGCCGAACACTGAAGCTTTCTTT. The encoded protein is CAWKGQPNTEAFF. The variable domain in full, completed from reference TRBV30 and TRBJ1-1, reads SQTIHQWPATLVQPVGSPLSLECTVEGTSNPNLYWYRQAAGRGLQLLFYSVGIGQISSEVPQNLSASRPQDRQFILSSKKLLLSDSGFYLCAWKGQPNTEAFFGQGTRLTVV.

The rearrangement links TRBV5-1 to TRBJ1-6; no reliable D call. The ends were cut back, 0 bases at V and 8 bases at J, with 12 bases in the middle. The CDR3 has 15 amino acids. The germline V gene encodes CDR1 SGHRS and CDR2 YFSETQ. The CDR3 DNA follows: TGCGCCAGCAGCTTGGAGGGTGGCTGGGATTCACCCCTCCACTTT. Its protein product is CASSLEGGWDSPLHF.

The V call is TRBV12-5, the J call TRBJ1-4; D uncertain. CDR1 and CDR2 from the germline V gene are LGHNT and FRNRAP. The V end lost 7 bases, the J end lost 0 bases, and 6 bases lay between the germline ends. The CDR3 consists of 13 residues. CDR3 loop: CASALATNEKLFF. The CDR3 coding sequence is TGTGCTAGTGCCCTTGCAACTAATGAAAAACTGTTTTTT.

This sequence joins TRBV6-5 and TRBJ1-1; a possible D gene is TRBD1 (5 bases). The CDR3 extends over 12 amino acids. Germline CDR1 and CDR2: MNHEY and SVGAGI. V dropped 10 bases and J dropped 6 bases, with 15 bases sitting between them. The CDR3 sequence is CATHWGSPEAFF. Here the CDR3 DNA reads TGTGCCACACATTGGGGGTCCCCTGAAGCTTTCTTT.

The chain couples TRBV6-5 to TRBJ1-4; D call uncertain. This CDR3 has 13 residues. Trimming took 8 bases from V and 7 from J, leaving 14 bases between them. CDR1 is MNHEY, CDR2 SVGAGI, per germline. This chain's CDR3 is CASGYSWGEKLFF. The CDR3 bases are TGTGCCAGCGGGTACAGTTGGGGTGAAAAACTGTTTTTT.

This chain links TRBV3-1 (or the pseudogene TRBV3-2) with TRBJ2-7; TRBD2 aligns across 7 bases. The CDR3 loop spans 15 amino acids. Germline V gene lookup returns CDR1 LGHDT and CDR2 YNNKEL (reference sequence). Germline trimming cut 4 bases from V and 4 bases from J; bases unmatched to any gene: 10. The CDR3 loop is CASSPRGGSRYEQYF. The CDR3 region has the DNA TGTGCCAGCAGCCCGAGGGGCGGGAGTCGTTACGAGCAGTACTTC.

The chain carries TRBV7-2 and TRBJ1-6; D gene ambiguous. CDR3 length: 14 amino acids. Trimming removed 1 base at V and 7 bases at J, with 8 bases between. The V gene's germline CDR1 is SGHTA and CDR2 FQGNSA. The CDR3, as DNA: TGTGCCAGCAGCTTAGAGTCAGGCAATTCACCCCTCCACTTT. Protein: CASSLESGNSPLHF.

This chain joins TRBV15 and TRBJ2-7, with 10 bases matching TRBD2. CDR1 and CDR2 (germline): LNHNV, YYDKDF (reference sequence). The CDR3 is 17 amino acids. The junction had 13 bases not matched to a gene; V was cut back by 3 bases and J by 5 bases. The CDR3 region is CATSRINIAGGEDEQYF. The CDR3 DNA sequence: TGTGCCACCAGCAGGATCAATATAGCGGGAGGAGAAGACGAGCAGTACTTC.

This clone showed up just once. The chain combines TRBV5-6 with TRBJ2-1; 10 bases map to TRBD1. With V trimmed by 4 bases and J by 4 bases, 5 bases remained unmatched. The CDR3 consists of 15 residues. The germline CDR1 and CDR2 sequences are SGHDT and YYEEEE. CDR3 amino acids: CASSPGQGVYNEQFF. The CDR3 DNA sequence: TGTGCCAGCAGCCCAGGACAGGGGGTTTACAATGAGCAGTTCTTC.

This chain uses TRBV6-1 with TRBJ1-2, with no clear D. The germline CDR1 and CDR2 sequences are MNHNS and SASEGT. V lost 1 base to trimming and J lost 4 bases, with 10 bases between them. The CDR3 is 14 residues long. Here the CDR3 reads CASSEGPGPYGYTF. The CDR3 nucleotides are TGTGCCAGCAGTGAAGGGCCCGGCCCCTATGGCTACACCTTC.

The chain has TRBV7-6 and TRBJ1-2; maybe TRBD1 (5 bases). CDR1 and CDR2 from the germline V gene are SGHVS and FNYEAQ. This CDR3 has 17 amino acids. With 4 bases removed from V and 4 bases from J, the gap between germline ends came to 22 bases. Written as DNA, the CDR3 is TGTGCCAGCAGCTACGCGGGCCCTCGGGACGCCGGCTATGGCTACACCTTC. This gives the protein CASSYAGPRDAGYGYTF.